The present T cell receptor beta chain was sequenced within a study of identical twins. General observations from the study: A partial confounding effect on zero-insertion analyses could come from invariant MAIT and iNKT cells.

Germline-derived CDR1 and CDR2 are DFQATT and SNEGSKA (reference sequence). Unmatched junction bases numbered 12, after V lost 6 bases and J lost 3 bases. The CDR3 loop spans 17 amino acids. A universal primer site was added by template switching, and unique molecular identifiers were carried by the cDNA. TCRdb used MiXCR to reprocess the 5' RACE reads, holding one entry per CDR3 protein. Of around 450,000 distinct CDR3 sequences in the sample, 13% to 15% were seen once. This clonotype was observed a handful of times. Its antigen is currently unknown. The data also belong to a second study, concerning yellow fever vaccine responses in identical twins.

Sequencing input: CD4+ T cells sorted from blood. The V gene is TRBV20-1, the J gene TRBJ2-7; 15 bases are a match to TRBD2. This TCR derives from a woman between 18 and 29 years old in good health. The CDR3 DNA follows: TGCAGTGCCTCGCAGATCGGACTAGCGGGAGGGGTCTACGAGCAGTACTTC. This codes for CSASQIGLAGGVYEQYF.